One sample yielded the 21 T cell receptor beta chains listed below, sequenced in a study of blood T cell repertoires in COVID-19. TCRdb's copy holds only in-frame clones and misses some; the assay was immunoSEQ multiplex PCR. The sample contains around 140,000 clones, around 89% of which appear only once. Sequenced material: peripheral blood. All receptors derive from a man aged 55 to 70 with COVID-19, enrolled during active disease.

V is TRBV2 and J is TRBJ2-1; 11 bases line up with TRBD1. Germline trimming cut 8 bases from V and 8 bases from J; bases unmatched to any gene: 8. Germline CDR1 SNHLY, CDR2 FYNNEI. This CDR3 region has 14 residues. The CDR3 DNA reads TGTGCCAGCCAGACCGGGACAGGGGGGGATGAGCAGTTCTTC. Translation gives CASQTGTGGDEQFF.

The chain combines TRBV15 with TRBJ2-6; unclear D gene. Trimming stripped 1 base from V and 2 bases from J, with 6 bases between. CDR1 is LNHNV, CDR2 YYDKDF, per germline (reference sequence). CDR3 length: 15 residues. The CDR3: CATSRVSPGANVLTF. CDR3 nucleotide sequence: TGTGCCACCAGCAGAGTTTCTCCTGGGGCCAACGTCCTGACTTTC. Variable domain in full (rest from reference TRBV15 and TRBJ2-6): DAMVIQNPRYQVTQFGKPVTLSCSQTLNHNVMYWYQQKSSQAPKLLFHYYDKDFNNEADTPDNFQSRRPNTSFCFLDIRSPGLGDTAMYLCATSRVSPGANVLTFGAGSRLTVL.

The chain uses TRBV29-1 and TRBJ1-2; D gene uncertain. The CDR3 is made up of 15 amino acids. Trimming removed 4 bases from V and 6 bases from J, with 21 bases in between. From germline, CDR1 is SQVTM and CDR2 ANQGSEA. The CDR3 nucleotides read TGCAGCGTTGGATTTACCGCGGGATTTAAGGATGGCTACACCTTC. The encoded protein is CSVGFTAGFKDGYTF.

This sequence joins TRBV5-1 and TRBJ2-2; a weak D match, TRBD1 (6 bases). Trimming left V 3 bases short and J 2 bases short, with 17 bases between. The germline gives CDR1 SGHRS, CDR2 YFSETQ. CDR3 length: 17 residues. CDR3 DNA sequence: TGCGCCAGCAGCTCCACCTCCGGGACACCAAACACCGGGGAGCTGTTTTTT. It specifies CASSSTSGTPNTGELFF. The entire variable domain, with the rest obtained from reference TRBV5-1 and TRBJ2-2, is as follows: KAGVTQTPRYLIKTRGQQVTLSCSPISGHRSVSWYQQTPGQGLQFLFEYFSETQRNKGNFPGRFSGRQFSNSRSEMNVSTLELGDSALYLCASSSTSGTPNTGELFFGEGSRLTVL.

The CDR3 protein is CASSPGGLGQGGYEQYF. In nucleotides, the CDR3 is TGCGCCAGCAGCCCGGGTGGTTTGGGACAGGGTGGCTACGAGCAGTACTTC. The chain recombines TRBV4-1 with TRBJ2-7, with 9 bases lining up with TRBD1. The V segment lost 4 bases and the J segment 3 bases; nucleotides outside the gene matches: 13. Germline loops: CDR1 MGHRA, CDR2 YSYEKL. The CDR3 contains 17 residues.

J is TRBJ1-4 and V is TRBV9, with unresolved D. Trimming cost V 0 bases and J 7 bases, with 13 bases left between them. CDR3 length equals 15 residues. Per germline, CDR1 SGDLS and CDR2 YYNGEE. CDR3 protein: CASSVAGGEAEKLFF. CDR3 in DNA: TGTGCCAGCAGCGTAGCAGGAGGAGAAGCTGAAAAACTGTTTTTT. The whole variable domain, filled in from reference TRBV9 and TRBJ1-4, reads DSGVTQTPKHLITATGQRVTLRCSPRSGDLSVYWYQQSLDQGLQFLIQYYNGEERAKGNILERFSAQQFPDLHSELNLSSLELGDSALYFCASSVAGGEAEKLFFGSGTQLSVL.

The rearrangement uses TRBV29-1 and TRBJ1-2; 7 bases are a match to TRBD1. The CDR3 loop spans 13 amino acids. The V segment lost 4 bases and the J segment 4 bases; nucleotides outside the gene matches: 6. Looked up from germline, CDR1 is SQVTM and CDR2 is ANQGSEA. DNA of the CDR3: TGCAGCGTTGGGCAGGGGGTCCTCTATGGCTACACCTTC. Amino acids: CSVGQGVLYGYTF.

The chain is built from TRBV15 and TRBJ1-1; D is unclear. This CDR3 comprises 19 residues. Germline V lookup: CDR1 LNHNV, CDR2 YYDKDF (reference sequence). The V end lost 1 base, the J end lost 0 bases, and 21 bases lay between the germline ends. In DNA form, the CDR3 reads TGTGCCACCAGCAGAGGGCCACGAATCCTTACTATGATGAACACTGAAGCTTTCTTT. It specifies CATSRGPRILTMMNTEAFF.

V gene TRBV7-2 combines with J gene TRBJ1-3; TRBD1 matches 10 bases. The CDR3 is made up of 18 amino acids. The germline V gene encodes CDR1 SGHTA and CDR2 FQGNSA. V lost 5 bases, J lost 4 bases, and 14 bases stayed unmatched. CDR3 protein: CASSPSPGQGLGGNTIYF. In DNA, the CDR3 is TGTGCCAGCAGCCCCAGCCCGGGACAGGGGTTAGGAGGAAACACCATATATTTT.

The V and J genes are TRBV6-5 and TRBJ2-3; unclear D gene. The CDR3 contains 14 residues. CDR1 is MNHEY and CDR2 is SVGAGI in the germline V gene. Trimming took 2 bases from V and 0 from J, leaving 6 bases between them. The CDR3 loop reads CASSYRGSTDTQYF. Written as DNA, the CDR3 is TGTGCCAGCAGTTACAGAGGCAGCACAGATACGCAGTATTTT.

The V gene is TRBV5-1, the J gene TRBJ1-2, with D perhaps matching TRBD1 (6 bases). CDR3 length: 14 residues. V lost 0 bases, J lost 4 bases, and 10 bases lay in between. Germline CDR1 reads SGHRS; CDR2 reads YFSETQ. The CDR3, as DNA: TGCGCCAGCAGCTTGGCGACAGGCCCCTATGGCTACACCTTC. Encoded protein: CASSLATGPYGYTF.

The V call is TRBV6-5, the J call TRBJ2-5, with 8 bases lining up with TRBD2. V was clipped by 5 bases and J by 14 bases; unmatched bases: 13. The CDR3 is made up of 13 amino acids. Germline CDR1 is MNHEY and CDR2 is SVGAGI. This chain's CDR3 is CASSLREGTGGYF. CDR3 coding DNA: TGTGCCAGCAGTCTTCGGGAGGGGACCGGCGGATACTTC.

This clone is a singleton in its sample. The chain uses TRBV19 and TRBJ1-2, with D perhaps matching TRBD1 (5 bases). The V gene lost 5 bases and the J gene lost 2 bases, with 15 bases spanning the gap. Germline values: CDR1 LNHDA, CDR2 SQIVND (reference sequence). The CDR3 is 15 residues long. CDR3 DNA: TGTGCCAGTAGTCTCTTACAGGCAGGGAACTATGGCTACACCTTC. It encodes CASSLLQAGNYGYTF.

The DNA for the CDR3 is TGCGCCAGCAGCCAAGCTCCTGGAAACACCATATATTTT. This codes for CASSQAPGNTIYF. This chain joins TRBV4-3 and TRBJ1-3; D unresolved. This CDR3 region has 13 residues. Germline CDR1 reads LGHNA; CDR2 reads YSLEER. V lost 1 base and J 2 bases, leaving 3 bases between the germline ends.

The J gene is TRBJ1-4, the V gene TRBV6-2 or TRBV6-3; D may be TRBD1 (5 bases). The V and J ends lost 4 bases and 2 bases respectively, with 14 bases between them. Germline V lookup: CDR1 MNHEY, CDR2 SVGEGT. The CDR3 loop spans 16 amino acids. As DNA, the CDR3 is TGTGCCAGCAGTTCTCCAGGGAAGGAGACTAATGAAAAACTGTTTTTT. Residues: CASSSPGKETNEKLFF.

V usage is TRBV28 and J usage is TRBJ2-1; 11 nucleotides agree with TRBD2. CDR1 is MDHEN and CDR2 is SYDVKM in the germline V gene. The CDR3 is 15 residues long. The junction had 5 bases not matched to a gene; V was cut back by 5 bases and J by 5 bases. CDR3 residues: CASSTGTSGHNEQFF. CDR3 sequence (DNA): TGTGCCAGCAGTACCGGGACTAGCGGACACAATGAGCAGTTCTTC.

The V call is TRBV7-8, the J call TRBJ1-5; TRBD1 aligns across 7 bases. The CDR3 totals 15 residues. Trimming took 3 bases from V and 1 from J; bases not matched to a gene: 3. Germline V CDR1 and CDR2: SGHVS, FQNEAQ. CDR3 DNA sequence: TGTGCCAGCAGCTTGCTGACAGGGAGCAATCAGCCCCAGCATTTT. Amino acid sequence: CASSLLTGSNQPQHF.

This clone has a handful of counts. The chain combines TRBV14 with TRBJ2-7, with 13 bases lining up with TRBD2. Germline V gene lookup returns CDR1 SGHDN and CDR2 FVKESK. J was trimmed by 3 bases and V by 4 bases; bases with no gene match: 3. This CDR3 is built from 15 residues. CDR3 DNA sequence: TGTGCCAGCAGCCCACTAGCGGGGGGGATCTACGAGCAGTACTTC. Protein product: CASSPLAGGIYEQYF.

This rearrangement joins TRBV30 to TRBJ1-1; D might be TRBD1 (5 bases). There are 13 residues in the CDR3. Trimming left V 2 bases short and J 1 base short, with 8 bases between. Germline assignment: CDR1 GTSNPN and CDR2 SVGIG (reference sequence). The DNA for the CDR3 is TGTGCCTGGAGTAGACAGCCGAACACTGAAGCTTTCTTT. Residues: CAWSRQPNTEAFF.

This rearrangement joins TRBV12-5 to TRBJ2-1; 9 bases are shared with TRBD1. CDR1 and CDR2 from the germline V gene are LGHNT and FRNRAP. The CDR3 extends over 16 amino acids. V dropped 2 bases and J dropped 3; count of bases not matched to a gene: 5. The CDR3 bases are TGTGCTAGTGGTTTGATCCCGGGACAGGGCTACAATGAGCAGTTCTTC. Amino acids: CASGLIPGQGYNEQFF.

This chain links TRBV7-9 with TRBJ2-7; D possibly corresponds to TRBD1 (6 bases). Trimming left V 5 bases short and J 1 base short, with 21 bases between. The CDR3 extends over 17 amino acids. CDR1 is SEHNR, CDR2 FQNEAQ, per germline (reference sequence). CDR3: CASSTGGGENLSYEQYF. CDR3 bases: TGTGCCAGCAGCACCGGTGGGGGCGAGAATTTGTCCTACGAGCAGTACTTC.